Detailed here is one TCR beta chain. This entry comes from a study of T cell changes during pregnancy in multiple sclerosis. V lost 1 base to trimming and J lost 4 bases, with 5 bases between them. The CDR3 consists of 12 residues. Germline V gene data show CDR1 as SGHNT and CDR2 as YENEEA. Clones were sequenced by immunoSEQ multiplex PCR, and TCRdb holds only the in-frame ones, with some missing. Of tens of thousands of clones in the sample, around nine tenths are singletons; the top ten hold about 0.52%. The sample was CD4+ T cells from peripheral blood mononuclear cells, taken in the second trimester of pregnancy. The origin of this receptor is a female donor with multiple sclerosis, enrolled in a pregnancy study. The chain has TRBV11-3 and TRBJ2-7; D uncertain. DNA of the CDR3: TGTGCCAGCAGCTTAGGGGCGTACGAGCAGTACTTC. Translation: CASSLGAYEQYF.